This entry is about one T cell receptor beta chain. As yet, its antigen is unknown. In germline, CDR1 is SGHNT, CDR2 YENEEA. V lost 2 bases to trimming and J lost 6 bases, with 10 bases between them. The CDR3 runs 13 residues. TCRdb reanalysed the reads using MiXCR and keeps one entry per CDR3 protein. There are roughly 220,000 distinct CDR3 sequences in the sample; around 35% occur only once, and approximately 60% lies in the top ten. The data are from a study of T cell repertoires in cytomegalovirus infection. The V and J genes are TRBV11-3 and TRBJ1-1; D possibly corresponds to TRBD1 (5 bases). The TCR sequence derives from a human donor in good health (CMV status not recorded). Some clones in this sample may be carry-over from other donors' samples. Sequenced here: CD8+ T cells from cultured PBMCs, sampled from culture after CMV antigen stimulation. Here the CDR3 DNA reads TGTGCCAGCAGCTTAACGCAGGGAGCTGAAGCTTTCTTT. Translated: CASSLTQGAEAFF.